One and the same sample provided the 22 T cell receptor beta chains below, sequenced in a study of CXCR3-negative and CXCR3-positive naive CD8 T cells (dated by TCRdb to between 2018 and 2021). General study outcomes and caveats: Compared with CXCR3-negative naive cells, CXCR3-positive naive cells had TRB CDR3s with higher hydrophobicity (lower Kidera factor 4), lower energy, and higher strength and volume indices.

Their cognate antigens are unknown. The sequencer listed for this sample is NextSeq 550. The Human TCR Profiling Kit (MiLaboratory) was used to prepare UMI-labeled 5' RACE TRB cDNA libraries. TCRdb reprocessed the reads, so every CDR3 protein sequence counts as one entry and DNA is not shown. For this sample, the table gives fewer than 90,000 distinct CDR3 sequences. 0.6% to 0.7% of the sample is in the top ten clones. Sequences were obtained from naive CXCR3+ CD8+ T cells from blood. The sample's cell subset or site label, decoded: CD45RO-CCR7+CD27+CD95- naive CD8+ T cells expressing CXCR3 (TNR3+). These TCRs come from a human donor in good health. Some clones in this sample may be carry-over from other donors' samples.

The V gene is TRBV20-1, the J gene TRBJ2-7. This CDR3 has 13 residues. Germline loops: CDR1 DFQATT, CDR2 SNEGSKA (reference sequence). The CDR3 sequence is CSAREQASYEQYF.

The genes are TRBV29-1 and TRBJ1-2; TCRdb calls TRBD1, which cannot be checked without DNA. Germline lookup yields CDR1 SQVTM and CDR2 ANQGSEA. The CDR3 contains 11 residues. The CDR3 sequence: CSARGLYGYTF.

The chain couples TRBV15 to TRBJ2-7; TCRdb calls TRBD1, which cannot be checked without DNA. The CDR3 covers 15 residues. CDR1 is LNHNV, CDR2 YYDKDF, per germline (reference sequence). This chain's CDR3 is CATSRIVEGAYEQYF.

This chain's CDR3 is CSVEGQTYEQYF. This rearrangement joins TRBV29-1 to TRBJ2-7; with no DNA, the TCRdb D assignment of TRBD1 cannot be verified. Germline CDR1 is SQVTM and CDR2 is ANQGSEA. The CDR3 is 12 amino acids.

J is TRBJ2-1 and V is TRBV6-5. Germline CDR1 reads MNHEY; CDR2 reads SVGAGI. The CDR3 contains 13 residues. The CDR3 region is CASSPGPYNEQFF.

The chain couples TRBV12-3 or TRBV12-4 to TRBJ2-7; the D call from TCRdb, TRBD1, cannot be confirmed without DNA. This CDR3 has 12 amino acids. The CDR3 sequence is CASTPGNYEQYF.

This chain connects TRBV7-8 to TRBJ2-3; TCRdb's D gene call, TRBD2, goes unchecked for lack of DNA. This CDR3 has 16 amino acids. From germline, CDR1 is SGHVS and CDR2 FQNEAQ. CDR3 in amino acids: CASSLGLAGTADTQYF.

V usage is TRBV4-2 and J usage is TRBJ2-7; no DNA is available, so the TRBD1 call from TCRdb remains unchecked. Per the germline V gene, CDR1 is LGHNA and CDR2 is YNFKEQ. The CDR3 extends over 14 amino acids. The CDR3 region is CASSRGDGSYEQYF.

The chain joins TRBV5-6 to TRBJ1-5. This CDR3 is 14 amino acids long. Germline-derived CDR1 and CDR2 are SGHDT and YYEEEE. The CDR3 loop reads CASSLASDAQPQHF.

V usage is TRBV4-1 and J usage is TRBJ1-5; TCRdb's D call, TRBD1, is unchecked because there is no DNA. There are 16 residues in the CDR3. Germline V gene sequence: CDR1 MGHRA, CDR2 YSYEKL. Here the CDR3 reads CASSQEGAGVNQPQHF.

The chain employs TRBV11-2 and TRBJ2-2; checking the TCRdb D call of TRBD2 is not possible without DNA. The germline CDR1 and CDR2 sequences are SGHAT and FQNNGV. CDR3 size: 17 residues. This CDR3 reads CASSQLWREENTGELFF. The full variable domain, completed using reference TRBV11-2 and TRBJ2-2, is EAGVAQSPRYKIIEKRQSVAFWCNPISGHATLYWYQQILGQGPKLLIQFQNNGVVDDSQLPKDRFSAERLKGVDSTLKIQPAKLEDSAVYLCASSQLWREENTGELFFGEGSRLTVL.

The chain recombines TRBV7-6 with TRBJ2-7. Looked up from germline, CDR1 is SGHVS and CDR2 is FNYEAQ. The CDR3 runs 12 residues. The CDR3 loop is CASGESTYEQYF. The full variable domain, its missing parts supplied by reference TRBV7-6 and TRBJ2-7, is GAGVSQSPRYKVTKRGQDVALRCDPISGHVSLYWYRQALGQGPEFLTYFNYEAQQDKSGLPNDRFSAERPEGSISTLTIQRTEQRDSAMYRCASGESTYEQYFGPGTRLTVT.

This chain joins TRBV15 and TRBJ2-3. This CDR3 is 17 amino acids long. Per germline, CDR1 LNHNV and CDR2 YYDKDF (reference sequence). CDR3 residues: CATSRSNPVASTDTQYF.

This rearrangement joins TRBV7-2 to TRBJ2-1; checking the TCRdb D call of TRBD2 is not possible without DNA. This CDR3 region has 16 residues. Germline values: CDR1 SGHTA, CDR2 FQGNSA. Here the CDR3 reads CASSLGGGAYYNEQFF. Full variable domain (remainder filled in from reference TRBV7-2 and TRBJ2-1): GAGVSQSPSNKVTEKGKDVELRCDPISGHTALYWYRQSLGQGLEFLIYFQGNSAPDKSGLPSDRFSAERTGGSVSTLTIQRTQQEDSAVYLCASSLGGGAYYNEQFFGPGTRLTVL.

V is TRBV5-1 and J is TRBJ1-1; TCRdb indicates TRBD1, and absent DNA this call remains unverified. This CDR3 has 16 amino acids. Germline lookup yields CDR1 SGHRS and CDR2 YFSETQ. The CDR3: CASSLEGQSVNTEAFF. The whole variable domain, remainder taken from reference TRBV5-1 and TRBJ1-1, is KAGVTQTPRYLIKTRGQQVTLSCSPISGHRSVSWYQQTPGQGLQFLFEYFSETQRNKGNFPGRFSGRQFSNSRSEMNVSTLELGDSALYLCASSLEGQSVNTEAFFGQGTRLTVV.

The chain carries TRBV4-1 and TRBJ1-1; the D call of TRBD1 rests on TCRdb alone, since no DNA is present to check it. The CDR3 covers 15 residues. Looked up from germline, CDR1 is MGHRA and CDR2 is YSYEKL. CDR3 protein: CASSGRAGQGTEAFF.

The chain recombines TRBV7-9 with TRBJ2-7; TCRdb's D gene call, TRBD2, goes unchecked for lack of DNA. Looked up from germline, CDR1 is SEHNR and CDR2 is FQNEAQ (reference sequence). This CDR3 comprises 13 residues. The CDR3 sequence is CASSLNSLYEQYF.

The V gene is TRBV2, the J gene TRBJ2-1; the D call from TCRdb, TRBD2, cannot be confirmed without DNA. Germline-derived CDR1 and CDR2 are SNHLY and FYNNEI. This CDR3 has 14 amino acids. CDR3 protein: CASSEGAFSGEQFF.

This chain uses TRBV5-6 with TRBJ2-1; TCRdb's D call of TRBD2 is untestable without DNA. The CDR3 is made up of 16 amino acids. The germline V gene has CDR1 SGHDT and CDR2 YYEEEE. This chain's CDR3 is CASSLTGGGRGTEQFF.

This CDR3 is CAWAPRGELFF. The chain uses TRBV30 and TRBJ2-2; TCRdb's D gene call, TRBD1, goes unchecked for lack of DNA. Germline-derived CDR1 and CDR2 are GTSNPN and SVGIG (reference sequence). The CDR3 has 11 amino acids.

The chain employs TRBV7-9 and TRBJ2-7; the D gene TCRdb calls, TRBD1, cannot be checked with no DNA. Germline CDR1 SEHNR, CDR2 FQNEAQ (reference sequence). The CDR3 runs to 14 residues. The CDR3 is CASSYSGRDYEQYF.

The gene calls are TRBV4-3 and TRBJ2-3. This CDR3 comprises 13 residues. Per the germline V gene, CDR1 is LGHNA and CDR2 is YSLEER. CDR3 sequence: CASSQDGTDTQYF.